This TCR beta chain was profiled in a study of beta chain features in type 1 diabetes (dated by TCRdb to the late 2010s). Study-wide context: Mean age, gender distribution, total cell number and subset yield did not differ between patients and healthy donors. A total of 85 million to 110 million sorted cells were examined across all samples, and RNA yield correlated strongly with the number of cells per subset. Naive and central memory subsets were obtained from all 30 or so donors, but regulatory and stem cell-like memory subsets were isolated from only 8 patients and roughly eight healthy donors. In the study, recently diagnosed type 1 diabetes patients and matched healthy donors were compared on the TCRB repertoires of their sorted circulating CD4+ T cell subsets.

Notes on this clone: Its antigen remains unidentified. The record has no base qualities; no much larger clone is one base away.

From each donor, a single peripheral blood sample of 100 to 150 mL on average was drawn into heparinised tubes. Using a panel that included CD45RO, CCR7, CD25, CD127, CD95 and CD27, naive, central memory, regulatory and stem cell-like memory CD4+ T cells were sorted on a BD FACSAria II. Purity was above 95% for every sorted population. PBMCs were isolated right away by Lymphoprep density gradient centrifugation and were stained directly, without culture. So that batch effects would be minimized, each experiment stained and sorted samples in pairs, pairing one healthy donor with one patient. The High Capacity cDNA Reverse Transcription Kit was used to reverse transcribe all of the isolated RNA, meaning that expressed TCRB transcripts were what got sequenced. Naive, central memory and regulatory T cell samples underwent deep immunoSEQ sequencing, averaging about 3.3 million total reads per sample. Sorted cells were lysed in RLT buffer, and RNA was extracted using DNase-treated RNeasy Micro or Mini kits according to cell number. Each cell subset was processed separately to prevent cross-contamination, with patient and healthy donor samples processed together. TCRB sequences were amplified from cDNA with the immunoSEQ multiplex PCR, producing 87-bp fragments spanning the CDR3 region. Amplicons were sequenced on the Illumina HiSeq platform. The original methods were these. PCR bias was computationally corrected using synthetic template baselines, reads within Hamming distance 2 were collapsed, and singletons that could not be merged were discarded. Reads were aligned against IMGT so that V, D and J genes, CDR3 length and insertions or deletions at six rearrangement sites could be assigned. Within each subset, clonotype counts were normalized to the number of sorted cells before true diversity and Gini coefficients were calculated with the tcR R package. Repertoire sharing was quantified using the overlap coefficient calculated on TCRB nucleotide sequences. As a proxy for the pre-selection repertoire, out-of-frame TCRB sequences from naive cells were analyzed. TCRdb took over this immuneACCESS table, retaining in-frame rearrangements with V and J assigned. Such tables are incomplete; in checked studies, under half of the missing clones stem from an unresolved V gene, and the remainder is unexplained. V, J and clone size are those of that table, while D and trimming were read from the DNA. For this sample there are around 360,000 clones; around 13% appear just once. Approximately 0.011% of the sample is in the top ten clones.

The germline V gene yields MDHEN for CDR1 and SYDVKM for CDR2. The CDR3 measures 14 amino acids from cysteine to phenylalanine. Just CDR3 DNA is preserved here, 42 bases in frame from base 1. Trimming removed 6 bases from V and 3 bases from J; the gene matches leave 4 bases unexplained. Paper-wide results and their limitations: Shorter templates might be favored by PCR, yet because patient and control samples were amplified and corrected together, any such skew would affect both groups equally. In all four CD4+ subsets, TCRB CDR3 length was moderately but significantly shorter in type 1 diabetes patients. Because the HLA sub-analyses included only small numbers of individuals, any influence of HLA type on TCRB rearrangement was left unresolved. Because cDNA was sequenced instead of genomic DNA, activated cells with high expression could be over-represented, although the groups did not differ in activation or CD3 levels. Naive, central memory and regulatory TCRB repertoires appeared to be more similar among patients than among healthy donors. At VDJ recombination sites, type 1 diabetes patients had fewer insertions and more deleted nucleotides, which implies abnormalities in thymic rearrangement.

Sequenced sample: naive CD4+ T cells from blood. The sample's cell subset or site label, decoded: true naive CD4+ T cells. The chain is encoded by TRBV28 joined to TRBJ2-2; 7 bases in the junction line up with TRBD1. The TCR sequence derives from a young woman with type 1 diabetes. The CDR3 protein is CASRSGQDTGELFF. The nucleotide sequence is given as TGTGCCAGCAGATCCGGACAGGACACCGGGGAGCTGTTTTTT.